The 7 T cell receptor beta chains below all came from one sample that was sequenced in a study of blood T cell repertoires in COVID-19. Method: immunoSEQ multiplex PCR; TCRdb's copy keeps in-frame clones and lacks some. The profile shows under 65,000 clones, just under 90% of them singletons. The material sequenced was peripheral blood. These receptors all come from a man in his sixties with acute or convalescent COVID-19.

The genes are TRBV6-5 and TRBJ2-7, with a possible D match to TRBD2 (6 bases). This CDR3 contains 15 residues. The germline V gene encodes CDR1 MNHEY and CDR2 SVGAGI. The V end lost 8 bases, the J end lost 2 bases, and 19 bases lay between the germline ends. CDR3 sequence reads: CASGPPDGGTYEQYF. CDR3 in DNA: TGTGCCAGCGGACCTCCGGACGGCGGGACCTACGAGCAGTACTTC.

For this clone: Within the sample, other DNA sequences also encode this same CDR3. This chain links TRBV19 with TRBJ2-2; 7 bases match TRBD1. V shed 1 base, J shed 0 bases, and the junction held 2 bases outside the gene matches. CDR1 is LNHDA and CDR2 is SQIVND in the germline V gene (reference sequence). The CDR3 runs to 16 residues. DNA of the CDR3: TGTGCCAGTAGTATAGCGGGGACAGCGAACACCGGGGAGCTGTTTTTT. Protein product: CASSIAGTANTGELFF.

This clone was observed a single time. This chain uses TRBV6-6 with TRBJ1-6, with D perhaps matching TRBD1 (5 bases). Germline V CDR1 and CDR2: MNHNY, SVGAGI (reference sequence). The CDR3 sequence is 16 residues long. V was clipped by 7 bases and J by 0 bases, with 13 bases between them. In DNA, the CDR3 is TGTGCCAGCAACCAAAGGGGAAGCTCCTATAATTCACCCCTCCACTTT. It codes for CASNQRGSSYNSPLHF.

The sample holds a few counts of this clone. The J gene is TRBJ1-1, the V gene TRBV7-9; TRBD1 matches at 7 bases. Germline V gene lookup returns CDR1 SEHNR and CDR2 FQNEAQ (reference sequence). Trimming at V came to 2 bases and at J to 4 bases, leaving 7 bases not matched to a gene. CDR3 length: 15 residues. CDR3 DNA: TGTGCCAGCAGCTTATGGCAGGGGGACAGCACTGAAGCTTTCTTT. This gives the protein CASSLWQGDSTEAFF.

DNA for the CDR3: TGTGCCACCAGTGACTCTGACAGGGGCAATCAGCCCCAGCATTTT. Amino acids: CATSDSDRGNQPQHF. This chain links TRBV24-1 with TRBJ1-5; 7 bases align to TRBD1. V was pared by 4 bases and J by 2 bases, with 4 bases of the junction left unmatched. The CDR3 has 15 residues. Germline CDR1 and CDR2: KGHDR and SFDVKD.

This clone was detected only once. The V and J genes are TRBV24-1 and TRBJ2-5, with 12 bases identical to TRBD1. Germline CDR1 reads KGHDR; CDR2 reads SFDVKD. The length of the CDR3 is 15 residues. V lost 6 bases to trimming and J lost 5 bases; unmatched junction nucleotides: 6. Here the CDR3 reads CATSPGQGAWETQYF. CDR3 nucleotide sequence: TGTGCCACCAGTCCGGGACAGGGGGCATGGGAGACCCAGTACTTC.

The chain combines TRBV30 with TRBJ1-1; 8 positions match TRBD1. The CDR3 totals 16 residues. CDR1 is GTSNPN, CDR2 SVGIG, per germline (reference sequence). Trimming took 1 base from V and 4 from J; bases not matched to a gene: 11. The chain's CDR3 is CAWSGQGASGITEAFF. The CDR3 DNA is TGTGCCTGGAGTGGGCAGGGGGCGTCTGGGATCACTGAAGCTTTCTTT.